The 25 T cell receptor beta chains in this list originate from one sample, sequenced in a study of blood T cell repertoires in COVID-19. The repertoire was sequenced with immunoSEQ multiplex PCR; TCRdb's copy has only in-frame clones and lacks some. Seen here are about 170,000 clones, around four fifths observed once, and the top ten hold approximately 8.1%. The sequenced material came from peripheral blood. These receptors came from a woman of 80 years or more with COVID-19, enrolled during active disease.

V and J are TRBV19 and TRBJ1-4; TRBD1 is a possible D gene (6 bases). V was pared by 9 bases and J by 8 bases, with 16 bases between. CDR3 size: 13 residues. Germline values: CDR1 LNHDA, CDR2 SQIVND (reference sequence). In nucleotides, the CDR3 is TGTGCCAGCACCGGGGGGCCGCGGGAAAAACTGTTTTTT. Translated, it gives CASTGGPREKLFF.

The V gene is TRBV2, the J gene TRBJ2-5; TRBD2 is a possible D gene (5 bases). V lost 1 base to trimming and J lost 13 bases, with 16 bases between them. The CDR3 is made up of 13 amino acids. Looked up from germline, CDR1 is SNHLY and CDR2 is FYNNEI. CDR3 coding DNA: TGTGCCAGCAGTGAAGGGACTTTAGCCCGGCGGTACTTC. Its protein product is CASSEGTLARRYF. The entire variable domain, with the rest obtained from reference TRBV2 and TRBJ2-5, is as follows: EPEVTQTPSHQVTQMGQEVILRCVPISNHLYFYWYRQILGQKVEFLVSFYNNEISEKSEIFDDQFSVERPDGSNFTLKIRSTKLEDSAMYFCASSEGTLARRYFGPGTRLLVL.

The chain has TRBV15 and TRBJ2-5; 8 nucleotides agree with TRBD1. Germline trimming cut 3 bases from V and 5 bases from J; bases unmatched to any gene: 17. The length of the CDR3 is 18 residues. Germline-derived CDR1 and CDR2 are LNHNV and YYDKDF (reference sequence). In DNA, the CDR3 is TGTGCCACCAGCAGGGGAGACAGGGGACCCCTCCGGGGGGAGACCCAGTACTTC. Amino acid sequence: CATSRGDRGPLRGETQYF.

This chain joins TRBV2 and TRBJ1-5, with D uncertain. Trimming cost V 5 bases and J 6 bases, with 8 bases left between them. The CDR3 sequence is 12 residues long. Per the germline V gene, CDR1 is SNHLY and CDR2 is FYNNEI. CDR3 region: CASSPPGQPQHF. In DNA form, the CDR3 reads TGTGCCAGCAGTCCCCCAGGTCAGCCCCAGCATTTT.

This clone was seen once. In DNA form, the CDR3 reads TGTGCCAGCAGTACACCAGGGGGTGGCGAAAAACTGTTTTTT. It translates to CASSTPGGGEKLFF. The J gene is TRBJ1-4, the V gene TRBV6-5; 7 nucleotides agree with TRBD1. The CDR3 has 14 residues. CDR1 MNHEY and CDR2 SVGAGI come from the germline V gene. V lost 5 bases to trimming and J lost 8 bases; unmatched junction nucleotides: 8.

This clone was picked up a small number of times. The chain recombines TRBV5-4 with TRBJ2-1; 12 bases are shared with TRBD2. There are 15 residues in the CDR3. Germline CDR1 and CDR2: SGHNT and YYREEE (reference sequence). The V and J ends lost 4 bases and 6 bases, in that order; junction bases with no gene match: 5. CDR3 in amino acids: CASSHRLAGVNEQFF. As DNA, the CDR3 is TGTGCCAGCAGCCACCGACTAGCGGGGGTCAATGAGCAGTTCTTC.

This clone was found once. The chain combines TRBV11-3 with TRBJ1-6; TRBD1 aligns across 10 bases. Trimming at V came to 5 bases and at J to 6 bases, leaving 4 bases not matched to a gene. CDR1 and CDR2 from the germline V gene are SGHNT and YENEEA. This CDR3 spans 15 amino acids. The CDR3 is CASSTGTGANSPLHF. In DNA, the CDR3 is TGTGCCAGCAGCACCGGGACAGGGGCTAATTCACCCCTCCACTTT.

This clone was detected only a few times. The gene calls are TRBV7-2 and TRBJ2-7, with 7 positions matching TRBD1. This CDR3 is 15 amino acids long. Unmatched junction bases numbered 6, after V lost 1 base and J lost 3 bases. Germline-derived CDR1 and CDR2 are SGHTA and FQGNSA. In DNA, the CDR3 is TGTGCCAGCAGCTTAGGGCAGGGGGTAGGCTACGAGCAGTACTTC. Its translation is CASSLGQGVGYEQYF.

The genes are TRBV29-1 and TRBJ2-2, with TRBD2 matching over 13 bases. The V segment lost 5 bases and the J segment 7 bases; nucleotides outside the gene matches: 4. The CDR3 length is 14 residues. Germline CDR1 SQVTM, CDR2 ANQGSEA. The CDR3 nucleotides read TGCAGCGTTCTTGGACTAGCGGGAGACGGGGAGCTGTTTTTT. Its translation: CSVLGLAGDGELFF.

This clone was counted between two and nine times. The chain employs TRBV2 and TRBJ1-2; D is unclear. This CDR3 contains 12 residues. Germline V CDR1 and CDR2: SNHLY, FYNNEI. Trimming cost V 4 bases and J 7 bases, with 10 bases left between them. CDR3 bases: TGTGCCAGCAGTGTAATACCCGGTGGCTACACCTTC. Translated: CASSVIPGGYTF.

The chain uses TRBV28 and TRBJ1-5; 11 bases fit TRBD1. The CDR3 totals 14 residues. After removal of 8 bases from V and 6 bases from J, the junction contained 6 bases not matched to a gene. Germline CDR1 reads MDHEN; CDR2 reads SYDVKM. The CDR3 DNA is TGTGCCAGCGGCGCCGGGACAGGGGGTCAGCCCCAGCATTTT. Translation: CASGAGTGGQPQHF.

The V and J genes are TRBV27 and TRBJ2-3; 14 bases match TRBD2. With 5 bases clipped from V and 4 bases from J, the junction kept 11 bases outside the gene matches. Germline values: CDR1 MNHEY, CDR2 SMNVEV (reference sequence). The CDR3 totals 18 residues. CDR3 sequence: CASSPSRTSGGQPDTQYF. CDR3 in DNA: TGTGCCAGCAGTCCTTCCCGGACTAGCGGGGGGCAACCAGATACGCAGTATTTT.

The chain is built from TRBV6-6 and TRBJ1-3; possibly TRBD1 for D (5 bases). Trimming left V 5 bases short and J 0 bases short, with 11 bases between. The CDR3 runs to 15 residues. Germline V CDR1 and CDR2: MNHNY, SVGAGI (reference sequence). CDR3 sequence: CASSRPDSSGNTIYF. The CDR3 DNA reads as TGTGCCAGCAGTAGACCTGACAGCTCTGGAAACACCATATATTTT.

CDR3 sequence: CASSFSEGSTGELFF. CDR3 nucleotide sequence: TGCGCCAGCAGCTTCTCAGAGGGTAGCACCGGGGAGCTGTTTTTT. The rearrangement joins TRBV5-1 to TRBJ2-2; D is perhaps TRBD2 (5 bases). Germline CDR1 SGHRS, CDR2 YFSETQ. Trimming cost V 2 bases and J 4 bases, with 12 bases left between them. The CDR3 spans 15 residues.

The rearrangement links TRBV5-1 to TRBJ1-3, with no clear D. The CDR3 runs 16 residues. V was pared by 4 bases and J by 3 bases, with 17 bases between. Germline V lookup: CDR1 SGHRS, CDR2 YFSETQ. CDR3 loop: CASSRGPGIDGNTIYF. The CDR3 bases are TGCGCCAGCAGCCGAGGGCCGGGAATTGATGGAAACACCATATATTTT.

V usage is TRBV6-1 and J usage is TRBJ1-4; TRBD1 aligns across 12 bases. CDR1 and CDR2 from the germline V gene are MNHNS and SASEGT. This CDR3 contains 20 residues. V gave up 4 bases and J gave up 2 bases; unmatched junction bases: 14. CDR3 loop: CASSVANPGTGGRTNEKLFF. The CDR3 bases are TGTGCCAGCAGTGTAGCCAACCCCGGGACAGGGGGCAGGACTAATGAAAAACTGTTTTTT.

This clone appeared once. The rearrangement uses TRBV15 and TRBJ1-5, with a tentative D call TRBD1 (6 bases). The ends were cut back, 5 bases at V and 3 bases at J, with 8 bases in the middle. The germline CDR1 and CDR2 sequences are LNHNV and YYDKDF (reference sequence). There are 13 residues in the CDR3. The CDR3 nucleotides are TGTGCCACCAGCCGGGACAACAATCAGCCCCAGCATTTT. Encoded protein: CATSRDNNQPQHF.

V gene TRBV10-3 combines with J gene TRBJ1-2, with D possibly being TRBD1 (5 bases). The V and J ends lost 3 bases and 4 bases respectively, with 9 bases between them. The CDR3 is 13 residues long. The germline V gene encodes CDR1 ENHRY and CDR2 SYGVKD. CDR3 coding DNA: TGTGCCATCAGTGATGGGGCGCGCTATGGCTACACCTTC. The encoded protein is CAISDGARYGYTF.

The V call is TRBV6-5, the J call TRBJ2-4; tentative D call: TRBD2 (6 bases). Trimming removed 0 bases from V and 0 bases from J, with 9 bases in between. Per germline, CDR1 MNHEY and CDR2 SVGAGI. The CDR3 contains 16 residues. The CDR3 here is CASSYSGGTAKNIQYF. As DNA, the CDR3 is TGTGCCAGCAGTTACTCGGGCGGGACAGCCAAAAACATTCAGTACTTC.

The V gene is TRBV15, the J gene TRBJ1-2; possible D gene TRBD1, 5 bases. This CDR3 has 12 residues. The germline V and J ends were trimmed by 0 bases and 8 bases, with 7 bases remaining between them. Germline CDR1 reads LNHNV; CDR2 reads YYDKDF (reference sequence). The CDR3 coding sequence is TGTGCCACCAGCAGAGAGCAGGGCGGCTACACCTTC. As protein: CATSREQGGYTF. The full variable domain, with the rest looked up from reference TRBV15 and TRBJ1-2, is DAMVIQNPRYQVTQFGKPVTLSCSQTLNHNVMYWYQQKSSQAPKLLFHYYDKDFNNEADTPDNFQSRRPNTSFCFLDIRSPGLGDTAMYLCATSREQGGYTFGSGTRLTVV.

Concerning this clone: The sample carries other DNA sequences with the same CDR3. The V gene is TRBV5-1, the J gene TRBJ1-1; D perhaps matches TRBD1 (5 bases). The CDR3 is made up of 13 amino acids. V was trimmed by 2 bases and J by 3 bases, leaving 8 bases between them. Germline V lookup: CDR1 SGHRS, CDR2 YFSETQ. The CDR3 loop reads CASSFGGDTEAFF. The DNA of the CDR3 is TGCGCCAGCAGCTTCGGAGGGGACACTGAAGCTTTCTTT.

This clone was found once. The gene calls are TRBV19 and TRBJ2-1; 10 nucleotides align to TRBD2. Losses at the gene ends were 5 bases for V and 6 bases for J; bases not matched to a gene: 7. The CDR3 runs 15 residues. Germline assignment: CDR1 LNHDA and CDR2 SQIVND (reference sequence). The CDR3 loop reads CASSFLSGGANEQFF. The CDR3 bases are TGTGCCAGTAGTTTTCTGAGCGGGGGGGCCAATGAGCAGTTCTTC.

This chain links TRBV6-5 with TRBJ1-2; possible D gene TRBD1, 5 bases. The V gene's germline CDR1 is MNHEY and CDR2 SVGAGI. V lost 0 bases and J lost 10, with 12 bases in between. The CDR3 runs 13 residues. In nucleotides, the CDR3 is TGTGCCAGCAGTTACTCGGGGTCGACAGTCTACACCTTC. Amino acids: CASSYSGSTVYTF.

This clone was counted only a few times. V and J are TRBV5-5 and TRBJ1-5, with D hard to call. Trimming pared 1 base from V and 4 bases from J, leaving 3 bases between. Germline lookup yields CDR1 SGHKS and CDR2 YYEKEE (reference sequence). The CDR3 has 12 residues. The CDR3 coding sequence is TGTGCCAGCAGCTTGCCTAATCAGCCCCAGCATTTT. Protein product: CASSLPNQPQHF.

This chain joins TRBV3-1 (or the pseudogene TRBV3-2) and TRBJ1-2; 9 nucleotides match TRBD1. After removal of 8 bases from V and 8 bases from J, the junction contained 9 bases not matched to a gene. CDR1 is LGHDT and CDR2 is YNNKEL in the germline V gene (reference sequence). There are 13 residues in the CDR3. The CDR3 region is CASVGTGTFGYTF. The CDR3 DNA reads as TGTGCCAGCGTTGGGACAGGGACCTTCGGCTACACCTTC.